The sequence of this T cell receptor beta chain was determined in a study of blood T cells in healthy people across ages. Broader study findings: Higher diversity, along with more naive CD4+ cells, distinguished long-lived donors from aged donors.

Together with a sample-barcoded 5' primer, a J-beta primer mix was included in a second PCR lasting about 7 to 12 cycles. Each cDNA molecule carried a tag from a template-switch adaptor that contained 12 random nucleotides. TCRdb reprocessed the 5' RACE reads via MiXCR and lists one record per CDR3 protein. The sample holds about 970,000 distinct CDR3 sequences, approximately 50% seen once. Details on this clonotype: Its target is not known.

This CDR3 is built from 18 residues. The TCR sequence derives from a woman aged 55-69 years in good health. The sample consisted of blood. The chain combines TRBV12-3 or TRBV12-4 with TRBJ2-1, with TRBD2 matching 7 bases. TRBJ2-7 explains the end of the DNA better; the J call may be wrong. CDR3 nucleotide sequence: TGTGCCAGCAGTTTGGTGACTAGCTCGTTATCCCCCTACAATGAGCAGTACTTC. Residues: CASSLVTSSLSPYNEQYF.